The 17 T cell receptor beta chains in this list originate from one sample, sequenced in a study of T cells in Graves' hyperthyroidism and ophthalmopathy. TCR beta CDR3 regions were amplified from RNA transcripts. The primer set for the first-round RT-PCR of the TCR CDR3 was HTBI. TCRdb analysed the multiplex PCR reads with MiXCR anew, one entry per CDR3 protein. The table lists about 570,000 distinct CDR3 sequences, approximately 14% of them singletons. The sequencing input was blood. These receptors were obtained from a woman between 35 and 50 years old with Graves' hyperthyroidism.

V and J are TRBV4-2 and TRBJ2-7; 7 nucleotides match TRBD2. This CDR3 region has 15 residues. The V and J ends lost 3 bases and 0 bases, in that order; junction bases with no gene match: 5. CDR1 and CDR2 (germline): LGHNA, YNFKEQ. CDR3 bases: TGTGCCAGCAGCCACAGCGGGGAGAGCTCCTACGAGCAGTACTTC. This gives the protein CASSHSGESSYEQYF.

This clonotype was seen at least ten times. The V and J genes are TRBV28 and TRBJ2-7; D remains unclear. Trimming stripped 5 bases from V and 0 bases from J, with 5 bases between. The germline CDR1 and CDR2 sequences are MDHEN and SYDVKM. This CDR3 contains 12 residues. The CDR3 loop is CASSGYSYEQYF. In DNA, the CDR3 is TGTGCCAGCAGTGGCTACTCCTACGAGCAGTACTTC.

This clonotype was observed many times. This chain joins TRBV7-2 and TRBJ1-3; possible D gene TRBD1, 6 bases. CDR1 is SGHTA, CDR2 FQGNSA, per germline. Deletions cut 3 bases from V and 6 bases from J, with 15 bases between. CDR3 size: 15 residues. The CDR3 here is CASSLFQGSANTIYF. The CDR3 DNA reads as TGTGCCAGCAGCTTGTTTCAGGGGTCGGCAAACACCATATATTTT.

The chain links TRBV7-9 to TRBJ2-3; 14 nucleotides match TRBD2. The CDR3 runs to 19 residues. Germline V gene lookup returns CDR1 SEHNR and CDR2 FQNEAQ (reference sequence). J was trimmed by 8 bases and V by 5 bases; bases with no gene match: 18. The CDR3 DNA is TGTGCCAGCAGCCTCGGCGGGACTAGCGGGAGTCAAGGTGCGGGTACGCAGTATTTT. This translates into CASSLGGTSGSQGAGTQYF.

This clonotype came up a few times. The rearrangement uses TRBV5-1 and TRBJ2-7, with 11 bases aligning to TRBD2. J was trimmed by 7 bases and V by 0 bases; bases with no gene match: 9. The CDR3 spans 16 residues. Germline V lookup: CDR1 SGHRS, CDR2 YFSETQ. CDR3 in amino acids: CASSLVLAGALGEQYF. The CDR3 coding sequence is TGCGCCAGCAGCTTGGTACTAGCGGGAGCCCTTGGGGAGCAGTACTTC.

This clonotype was observed many times. The chain couples TRBV7-6 to TRBJ2-1; 8 nucleotides agree with TRBD2. V was pared by 0 bases and J by 4 bases, with 5 bases of the junction left unmatched. The CDR3 totals 16 residues. CDR1 SGHVS and CDR2 FNYEAQ come from the germline V gene. The CDR3 nucleotides are TGTGCCAGCAGCTTAGCAACGGGAGGGATTTACAATGAGCAGTTCTTC. This encodes CASSLATGGIYNEQFF.

This clonotype showed up many times. This sequence joins TRBV6-2 or TRBV6-3 and TRBJ2-7, with D maybe TRBD2 (5 bases). This CDR3 spans 14 amino acids. Trimming pared 11 bases from V and 3 bases from J, leaving 20 bases between. CDR1 is MNHEY and CDR2 is SVGEGT in the germline V gene. CDR3 in DNA: TGTGCCTTAGTTACCGGGGTGGAAGACTACGAGCAGTACTTC. Amino acid sequence: CALVTGVEDYEQYF.

This clonotype was seen ten or more times. The chain uses TRBV5-1 and TRBJ2-1, with TRBD1 identical over 7 bases. V lost 4 bases, J lost 4 bases, and 11 bases stayed unmatched. Germline V gene sequence: CDR1 SGHRS, CDR2 YFSETQ. This CDR3 has 16 residues. In DNA, the CDR3 is TGCGCCAGCAGCCTACTTCCGGGACAGCCTTACAATGAGCAGTTCTTC. This translates into CASSLLPGQPYNEQFF.

This chain links TRBV10-3 with TRBJ2-5; D is possibly TRBD2 (5 bases). This CDR3 has 14 amino acids. Trimming cost V 3 bases and J 1 base, with 9 bases left between them. The germline V gene has CDR1 ENHRY and CDR2 SYGVKD. The CDR3 coding sequence is TGTGCCATCAGTGATAGCGACCTCCAAGAGACCCAGTACTTC. Translated: CAISDSDLQETQYF.

This clonotype was found many times. V usage is TRBV30 and J usage is TRBJ2-7; 10 nucleotides align to TRBD2. Germline values: CDR1 GTSNPN, CDR2 SVGIG (reference sequence). CDR3 size: 15 residues. With V trimmed by 0 bases and J by 2 bases, 4 bases remained unmatched. The CDR3 loop reads CAWSVRLAGAYEQYF. The CDR3 nucleotides are TGTGCCTGGAGTGTGAGACTAGCGGGCGCCTACGAGCAGTACTTC.

In the case of this clonotype: This may arise from a read error, as a much more abundant clone is one base away. The rearrangement links TRBV11-2 to TRBJ2-7; no reliable D call. V lost 1 base and J 2 bases, leaving 9 bases between the germline ends. This CDR3 is 14 amino acids long. Germline assignment: CDR1 SGHAT and CDR2 FQNNGV. This CDR3 is CASSLGIITYEQYF. CDR3 nucleotides: TGTGCCAGCAGCTTAGGGATTATAACCTACGAGCAGTACTTC.

This clonotype was seen repeatedly, ten times or more. V and J are TRBV30 and TRBJ2-5; a possible D gene is TRBD1 (5 bases). Per the germline V gene, CDR1 is GTSNPN and CDR2 is SVGIG (reference sequence). The V end was cut by 5 bases, the J end by 2 bases, with 9 bases between. This CDR3 is 12 amino acids long. The CDR3 sequence: CAWQGGQETQYF. The CDR3 DNA sequence: TGTGCCTGGCAGGGTGGACAAGAGACCCAGTACTTC.

Of note for this clonotype: Given a much more abundant clone one base away, this may be a read error. This chain uses TRBV3-1 with TRBJ1-6, with 8 nucleotides matching TRBD1. The CDR3 runs 13 residues. The germline V gene encodes CDR1 LGHDT and CDR2 YNNKEL (reference sequence). The V gene end was trimmed by 3 bases and the J gene end by 8 bases; junction bases not matched to a gene: 0. The CDR3 protein is CASSQTGDSPLHF. CDR3 sequence (DNA): TGTGCCAGCAGCCAGACAGGGGATTCACCCCTCCACTTT.

This clonotype has ten or more counts. The chain recombines TRBV10-1 with TRBJ1-6; D remains unclear. Per germline, CDR1 WNHNN and CDR2 SYGVQD (reference sequence). V lost 3 bases and J lost 9, with 9 bases in between. This CDR3 contains 13 residues. CDR3 sequence (DNA): TGCGCCAGCAGTGACCGAGGAGGTTCACCCCTCCACTTT. It yields the protein CASSDRGGSPLHF.

The gene calls are TRBV19 and TRBJ1-5, with TRBD1 identical over 8 bases. Trimming at V came to 5 bases and at J to 0 bases, leaving 6 bases not matched to a gene. Germline V lookup: CDR1 LNHDA, CDR2 SQIVND (reference sequence). The CDR3 extends over 16 amino acids. Here the CDR3 reads CASSLTGVLSNQPQHF. DNA for the CDR3: TGTGCCAGTAGTCTGACAGGGGTTCTTAGCAATCAGCCCCAGCATTTT.

This clonotype was picked up many times. This rearrangement joins TRBV5-1 to TRBJ2-2, with D uncertain. V dropped 4 bases and J dropped 0 bases, with 7 bases sitting between them. This CDR3 is built from 14 residues. Germline V CDR1 and CDR2: SGHRS, YFSETQ. The CDR3 DNA is TGCGCCAGCAGCGTTGACACGAACACCGGGGAGCTGTTTTTT. Amino acid sequence: CASSVDTNTGELFF.

This clonotype has a count of ten or more. The chain couples TRBV20-1 to TRBJ2-1; 9 bases are shared with TRBD2. The CDR3 has 15 residues. Germline-derived CDR1 and CDR2 are DFQATT and SNEGSKA (reference sequence). V dropped 0 bases and J dropped 8; count of bases not matched to a gene: 8. DNA for the CDR3: TGCAGTGCTAGAGATCCCGCGGGAGGGTATCATGAGCAGTTCTTC. This sequence encodes CSARDPAGGYHEQFF.